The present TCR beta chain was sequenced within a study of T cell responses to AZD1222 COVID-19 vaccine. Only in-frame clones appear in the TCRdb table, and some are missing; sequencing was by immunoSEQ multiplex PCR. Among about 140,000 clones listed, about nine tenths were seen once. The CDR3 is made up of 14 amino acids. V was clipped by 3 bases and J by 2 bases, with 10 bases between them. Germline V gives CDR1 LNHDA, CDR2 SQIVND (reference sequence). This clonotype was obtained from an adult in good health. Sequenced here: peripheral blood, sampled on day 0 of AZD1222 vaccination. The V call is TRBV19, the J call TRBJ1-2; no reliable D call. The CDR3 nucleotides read TGTGCCAGTAGTATCCCAGGCCTGAACTATGGCTACACCTTC. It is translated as CASSIPGLNYGYTF.